This TCR beta chain is drawn from a study of T cells in Graves' hyperthyroidism and ophthalmopathy. The CDR3 runs to 16 residues. CDR1 is SEHNR, CDR2 FQNEAQ, per germline (reference sequence). Between the trimmed V and J ends, which lost 3 bases and 3 bases, there was a span of 17 bases. RNA transcripts provided the source from which TCR beta CDR3 regions were amplified. When the TCR CDR3 underwent first-round RT-PCR, the HTBI primer set was used. TCRdb re-derived calls from the multiplex PCR reads in MiXCR, one entry per CDR3 protein. The sample yields about 500,000 distinct CDR3 sequences, 40% to 50% seen once.

The sequenced sample consisted of peripheral blood or thyroid tissue (not recorded which). V and J are TRBV7-9 and TRBJ1-1; D is unclear. The TCR originated in an adult woman with Graves' disease, either hyperthyroidism or ophthalmopathy (not recorded which). The CDR3 protein is CASSLRLAGVDTEAFF. The CDR3 bases are TGTGCCAGCAGCTTGCGACTAGCGGGAGTGGACACTGAAGCTTTCTTT.